The 27 T cell receptor beta chains below were found in one sample sequenced in a study of CD8+ T cells in alopecia areata (dated by TCRdb to about 2018). The time point label, as the study defines it: less than five weeks on oral tofacitinib. The treatment or condition tag for this specimen amounts to: oral pan-JAK inhibitor, 5-10 mg twice daily. Receptor libraries were prepared by the immunoSEQ multiplex PCR assay. For TCR sequencing, RNA was extracted from every sample and reverse transcribed into cDNA to serve as template. TCRdb took this table from immuneACCESS and kept in-frame rearrangements with V and J called. Such tables lack part of the clones; where checked against another copy, unresolved V genes explain under half of the gap, and the rest is unexplained. The table for this sample lists 200,000 to 250,000 clones; approximately 57% of them were counted only once. The ten top clones hold 1.5% to 2% of the sample.

The sequencing here drew on CD4+ T cells sorted from blood, taken at week 4, from a patient treated with tofacitinib. These receptors all stem from a human donor with alopecia areata.

There are a few counts of this clone. This rearrangement joins TRBV23-1 to TRBJ1-1; D remains ambiguous. TRBV23-1 is designated an ORF whose function remains uncertain. The CDR3 is 9 residues long. The germline V and J ends were trimmed by 9 bases and 1 base, with 0 bases remaining between them. The CDR3 loop is CARNTEAFF. In nucleotides, the CDR3 is TGCGCCAGGAACACTGAAGCTTTCTTT.

The chain uses TRBV29-1 and TRBJ1-5; D call uncertain. This CDR3 is built from 13 residues. CDR1 and CDR2 (germline): SQVTM, ANQGSEA. V lost 5 bases and J lost 0, with 8 bases in between. CDR3 region: CSVRVNSNQPQHF. Here the CDR3 DNA reads TGCAGCGTTAGAGTTAATAGCAATCAGCCCCAGCATTTT.

The chain couples TRBV7-6 to TRBJ1-2; 8 nucleotides align to TRBD1. The CDR3 loop spans 14 amino acids. V shed 4 bases and J 4 bases; nucleotides not matched to a gene: 5. Germline lookup yields CDR1 SGHVS and CDR2 FNYEAQ. The CDR3 DNA reads as TGTGCCAGCAGCTCGCAGGGGGCGGGCTATGGCTACACCTTC. Encoded protein: CASSSQGAGYGYTF.

The V call is TRBV10-2, the J call TRBJ2-5, with D possibly matching TRBD1 (6 bases). The CDR3 length is 12 residues. The ends were cut back, 10 bases at V and 3 bases at J, with 12 bases in the middle. CDR1 and CDR2 (germline): WSHSY, SAAADI. CDR3 nucleotide sequence: TGCGCCACCAGCCAGGGGAAAGAGACCCAGTACTTC. This encodes CATSQGKETQYF.

The CDR3 region is CASSVEPGASSYEQYF. The CDR3 nucleotides read TGTGCCAGCAGCGTCGAACCGGGGGCAAGCTCCTACGAGCAGTACTTC. The rearrangement links TRBV9 to TRBJ2-7; D possibly uses TRBD1 or TRBD2 (6 bases each). CDR1 and CDR2 (germline): SGDLS, YYNGEE. Trimming removed 2 bases from V and 0 bases from J, with 15 bases in between. The CDR3 covers 16 residues. Looking up the rest from reference TRBV9 and TRBJ2-7 gives the full variable domain: DSGVTQTPKHLITATGQRVTLRCSPRSGDLSVYWYQQSLDQGLQFLIQYYNGEERAKGNILERFSAQQFPDLHSELNLSSLELGDSALYFCASSVEPGASSYEQYFGPGTRLTVT.

This clone came up a few times. The chain has TRBV5-1 and TRBJ2-7; 9 bases align to TRBD1. CDR1 is SGHRS, CDR2 YFSETQ, per germline. CDR3 size: 14 residues. V trimming: 1 base; J trimming: 2 bases; junction bases outside the gene matches: 1. CDR3 nucleotides: TGCGCCAGCAGCTTGAACAGGGGGCCCTACGAGCAGTACTTC. Its translation: CASSLNRGPYEQYF.

V gene TRBV11-2 combines with J gene TRBJ2-7; D possibly matches TRBD1 or TRBD2 (6 bases each). V dropped 1 base and J dropped 3 bases, with 16 bases sitting between them. Germline CDR1 SGHAT, CDR2 FQNNGV. The CDR3 loop spans 16 amino acids. The CDR3 DNA reads as TGTGCCAGCAGCTTAGTATCTAGGGGGGTCCTCTACGAGCAGTACTTC. It translates to CASSLVSRGVLYEQYF.

Only one count was recorded for this clone. The genes are TRBV30 and TRBJ2-3; D gene ambiguous. The CDR3 runs to 15 residues. V shed 3 bases and J shed 5 bases, with 18 bases lying between them. The germline V gene encodes CDR1 GTSNPN and CDR2 SVGIG (reference sequence). The CDR3 loop is CAWSLRARQEDTQYF. The DNA of the CDR3 is TGTGCCTGGAGCTTACGGGCCCGACAAGAAGATACGCAGTATTTT.

The rearrangement uses TRBV29-1 and TRBJ2-7, with TRBD2 as a possible D gene (6 bases). Trimming removed 4 bases from V and 2 bases from J, with 18 bases in between. Germline CDR1 is SQVTM and CDR2 is ANQGSEA. This CDR3 region has 15 residues. For the CDR3, the DNA is TGCAGCGTTGCGGGTGAGCTAGCGAGGACCTACGAGCAGTACTTC. This sequence encodes CSVAGELARTYEQYF.

This clone turned up a few times. The chain links TRBV29-1 to TRBJ2-2; D is ambiguous. Trimming removed 3 bases at V and 4 bases at J, with 9 bases between. The CDR3 covers 13 residues. Germline-derived CDR1 and CDR2 are SQVTM and ANQGSEA. DNA for the CDR3: TGCAGCGTTGACTCGTCTAGCACCGGGGAGCTGTTTTTT. It encodes CSVDSSSTGELFF.

This clone was detected a few times. The V and J genes are TRBV7-2 and TRBJ2-7; the D is unclear. The CDR3 loop spans 14 amino acids. V was shortened by 4 bases and J by 0 bases, with 10 bases between the two germline ends. The germline CDR1 and CDR2 sequences are SGHTA and FQGNSA. The CDR3 nucleotides read TGTGCCAGCAGCTCAAATAGGGTCTCCTACGAGCAGTACTTC. Amino acids: CASSSNRVSYEQYF. Complete variable domain (other parts from reference TRBV7-2 and TRBJ2-7): GAGVSQSPSNKVTEKGKDVELRCDPISGHTALYWYRQSLGQGLEFLIYFQGNSAPDKSGLPSDRFSAERTGGSVSTLTIQRTQQEDSAVYLCASSSNRVSYEQYFGPGTRLTVT.

The chain carries TRBV5-1 and TRBJ1-5; no firm D call. Germline CDR1 reads SGHRS; CDR2 reads YFSETQ. The CDR3 extends over 12 amino acids. Trimming cost V 4 bases and J 9 bases, with 11 bases left between them. This CDR3 is CASSLRVRPQHF. In DNA form, the CDR3 reads TGCGCCAGCAGCCTAAGAGTTCGGCCCCAGCATTTT.

The rearrangement links TRBV30 to TRBJ2-1; a weak D match, TRBD1 (5 bases). CDR1 is GTSNPN, CDR2 SVGIG, per germline (reference sequence). V was clipped by 3 bases and J by 5 bases, with 5 bases between them. The CDR3 is 11 residues long. The CDR3 region is CAWRQDNEQFF. For the CDR3, the DNA is TGTGCCTGGAGACAGGACAATGAGCAGTTCTTC.

This clone has only a few counts. V and J are TRBV29-1 and TRBJ2-7, with D unclear. The germline V and J ends were trimmed by 3 bases and 0 bases, with 3 bases remaining between them. The CDR3 is 11 amino acids. Germline V gene lookup returns CDR1 SQVTM and CDR2 ANQGSEA. The CDR3: CSVDNSYEQYF. DNA for the CDR3: TGCAGCGTTGACAACTCCTACGAGCAGTACTTC.

This clone was recorded once. The chain carries TRBV6-6 and TRBJ2-7; D is ambiguous. Trimming took 0 bases from V and 5 from J, leaving 11 bases between them. The CDR3 is 14 residues long. Germline CDR1 and CDR2: MNHNY and SVGAGI (reference sequence). The CDR3 protein is CASSYSTRTNEQYF. The CDR3 coding sequence is TGTGCCAGCAGTTACTCGACGAGGACCAACGAGCAGTACTTC.

The rearrangement uses TRBV7-8 and TRBJ2-7, with no clear D. This CDR3 region has 11 residues. Germline V gene lookup returns CDR1 SGHVS and CDR2 FQNEAQ. V gave up 4 bases and J gave up 4 bases, with 5 bases separating them. CDR3 in DNA: TGTGCCAGCAGCTCGTTTTACGAGCAGTACTTC. This translates into CASSSFYEQYF.

The gene calls are TRBV30 and TRBJ1-2; 9 nucleotides agree with TRBD1. Germline CDR1 is GTSNPN and CDR2 is SVGIG (reference sequence). The CDR3 loop spans 13 amino acids. V shed 4 bases and J 4 bases; nucleotides not matched to a gene: 4. CDR3 bases: TGTGCCTGGACCCGGGACAGGGCCTATGGCTACACCTTC. Encoded protein: CAWTRDRAYGYTF. The full variable domain, rest sourced from reference TRBV30 and TRBJ1-2, is SQTIHQWPATLVQPVGSPLSLECTVEGTSNPNLYWYRQAAGRGLQLLFYSVGIGQISSEVPQNLSASRPQDRQFILSSKKLLLSDSGFYLCAWTRDRAYGYTFGSGTRLTVV.

J is TRBJ1-1 and V is TRBV29-1; D is undetermined. Germline CDR1 is SQVTM and CDR2 is ANQGSEA. The CDR3 loop spans 11 amino acids. V was clipped by 4 bases and J by 5 bases, with 8 bases between them. This CDR3 reads CSVVLETEAFF. As DNA, the CDR3 is TGCAGCGTTGTTCTGGAGACTGAAGCTTTCTTT.

This clone was found a few times. The genes are TRBV29-1 and TRBJ2-7; 9 positions match TRBD1. The CDR3 is 13 residues long. The V gene's germline CDR1 is SQVTM and CDR2 ANQGSEA. V shed 1 base and J 3 bases; nucleotides not matched to a gene: 1. Here the CDR3 reads CSVEGDRDYEQYF. CDR3 bases: TGCAGCGTTGAAGGGGACAGGGACTACGAGCAGTACTTC.

The chain employs TRBV6-1 and TRBJ2-3, with 10 bases identical to TRBD1. The CDR3 extends over 15 amino acids. Trimming took 4 bases from V and 6 from J; bases not matched to a gene: 7. Germline V gives CDR1 MNHNS, CDR2 SASEGT. CDR3 nucleotides: TGTGCCAGCAGTGCACGGGACAGGGGCTCGGATACGCAGTATTTT. Translation: CASSARDRGSDTQYF.

The chain is built from TRBV29-1 and TRBJ1-2; TRBD1 aligns across 7 bases. The CDR3 length is 15 residues. The germline CDR1 and CDR2 sequences are SQVTM and ANQGSEA. The J segment lost 4 bases and the V segment lost 5 bases, leaving 13 bases of the junction unmatched. The CDR3 is CSVNSGQERGYGYTF. The CDR3 nucleotides read TGCAGCGTTAATAGCGGACAGGAAAGGGGCTATGGCTACACCTTC.

This chain joins TRBV4-3 and TRBJ1-6, with 7 bases that match TRBD1. Germline V lookup: CDR1 LGHNA, CDR2 YSLEER. Trimming cost V 6 bases and J 6 bases; bases outside gene matches: 5. This CDR3 contains 14 residues. The CDR3 region has the DNA TGCGCCAGCAGTCCCGACAGGGCTAATTCACCCCTCCACTTT. It translates to CASSPDRANSPLHF.

The chain has TRBV5-4 and TRBJ2-7; perhaps D is TRBD1 or TRBD2 (5 bases each). CDR1 and CDR2 (germline): SGHNT, YYREEE (reference sequence). The CDR3 length is 16 residues. V was trimmed by 0 bases and J by 4 bases, leaving 17 bases between them. CDR3 region: CASSLAWAGTQYEQYF. The CDR3 coding sequence is TGTGCCAGCAGCTTGGCGTGGGCAGGGACCCAATACGAGCAGTACTTC.

The chain joins TRBV27 to TRBJ1-6; D is uncertain. The V end was cut by 6 bases, the J end by 7 bases, with 10 bases between. The CDR3 loop spans 13 amino acids. In germline, CDR1 is MNHEY, CDR2 SMNVEV (reference sequence). In DNA form, the CDR3 reads TGTGCCAGCAGAGAGAGGTTAAATTCACCCCTCCACTTT. This gives the protein CASRERLNSPLHF.

The J gene is TRBJ1-1, the V gene TRBV19; tentative D call: TRBD1 (5 bases). The V gene's germline CDR1 is LNHDA and CDR2 SQIVND (reference sequence). The ends were cut back, 1 base at V and 4 bases at J, with 13 bases in the middle. This CDR3 has 15 residues. CDR3 protein: CASSIVGGRFTEAFF. The CDR3 nucleotides are TGTGCCAGTAGTATAGTCGGGGGAAGGTTCACTGAAGCTTTCTTT.

In its sample, this clone was seen a few times. The chain links TRBV19 to TRBJ2-2, with 8 bases matching TRBD1. V lost 1 base, J lost 1 base, and 2 bases stayed unmatched. The CDR3 sequence is 16 residues long. From germline, CDR1 is LNHDA and CDR2 SQIVND (reference sequence). CDR3 bases: TGTGCCAGTAGTATAGTCGGGACAGGGAACACCGGGGAGCTGTTTTTT. Translating gives CASSIVGTGNTGELFF.

On this clone itself: Other nucleotide sequences from this sample produce the same CDR3. DNA of the CDR3: TGCGCCAGCAGCTTAGCGGGGGTCGGCACAGATACGCAGTATTTT. As protein: CASSLAGVGTDTQYF. The chain has TRBV5-1 and TRBJ2-3; TRBD2 agrees at 8 bases. CDR3 length: 15 residues. V trimming: 2 bases; J trimming: 1 base; junction bases outside the gene matches: 3. Germline V gene sequence: CDR1 SGHRS, CDR2 YFSETQ.